This TCR beta chain was found in a study of T cells in localized non-small cell lung cancer. Assay used: immunoSEQ multiplex PCR; TCRdb lists only in-frame clones, some missing. This table has tens of thousands of clones, about 87% appearing once. Germline V gene lookup returns CDR1 SGHTA and CDR2 FQGTGA. The ends lost 1 base at V and 3 bases at J; junction bases unmatched: 13. CDR3 length: 19 residues. To note about this clone: Antigen specificity is unknown.

Study-level findings and limits: Uninvolved adjacent lung had higher T cell clonality than tumor and all other tissues. Median roughly 57 top-100 tumor clones were shared with paired adjacent lung.

The origin of this receptor is a man aged 40 to 75 with stage I squamous cell lung carcinoma. The source was peripheral blood, collected before any cancer treatment. The V and J genes are TRBV7-3 and TRBJ2-1; 9 nucleotides line up with TRBD2. CDR3 nucleotide sequence: TGTGCCAGCAGCTTAAAACCGGCTGCTGGCGGGGGGGTCTACAATGAGCAGTTCTTC. Protein product: CASSLKPAAGGGVYNEQFF.